Following are 9 T cell receptor beta chains from one sample sequenced in a study of T-cell reconstitution after alpha-beta-depleted transplantation in children. Preparation of the TCRbeta library involved a method that used unique molecular identifiers. TCRdb used MiXCR to reprocess the PCR reads, holding one entry per CDR3 protein. This sample has about a million distinct CDR3 sequences, with about 29% found just once. Source: PBMCs, mostly from graft donor cells, taken 360 days after TCRalphabeta/CD19-depleted stem cell transplant. The receptors stem from a boy under two years old who had a stem cell transplant for SCID, so the T cells may come from the graft donor.

This clonotype was detected only a few times. This chain uses TRBV5-6 with TRBJ1-1; possible D gene TRBD1, 6 bases. This CDR3 is built from 14 residues. Germline-derived CDR1 and CDR2 are SGHDT and YYEEEE. The V end was cut by 2 bases, the J end by 3 bases, with 11 bases between. CDR3 DNA sequence: TGTGCCAGCAGCTTCTGGGGGCGGGACACTGAAGCTTTCTTT. It codes for CASSFWGRDTEAFF.

The V and J genes are TRBV4-2 and TRBJ2-1, with TRBD2 matching 8 bases. Germline CDR1 is LGHNA and CDR2 is YNFKEQ. The J segment lost 9 bases and the V segment lost 3 bases, leaving 7 bases of the junction unmatched. The CDR3 is made up of 14 amino acids. The CDR3 DNA reads TGTGCCAGCAGCCACGATGTAGCGGGGAGTGAGCAGTTCTTC. This sequence encodes CASSHDVAGSEQFF.

The chain couples TRBV5-4 to TRBJ2-1; D could derive from TRBD1 or TRBD2 (5 bases each). The germline V gene has CDR1 SGHNT and CDR2 YYREEE (reference sequence). Trimming removed 2 bases from V and 7 bases from J, with 16 bases in between. CDR3 size: 15 residues. This CDR3 is CASSFDGTGNNEQFF. DNA for the CDR3: TGTGCCAGCAGCTTTGACGGGACCGGGAATAATGAGCAGTTCTTC.

V and J are TRBV12-3 or TRBV12-4 and TRBJ2-2; 7 bases line up with TRBD1. The CDR3 totals 16 residues. V trimming: 7 bases; J trimming: 2 bases; junction bases outside the gene matches: 10. The CDR3 nucleotides read TGTGCCAGCACCTACGGGACAGTGGGAAACACCGGGGAGCTGTTTTTT. This codes for CASTYGTVGNTGELFF.

The chain links TRBV25-1 to TRBJ1-1; TRBD1 aligns across 7 bases. This CDR3 has 13 amino acids. Germline V gene data show CDR1 as MGHDK and CDR2 as SYGVNS. The ends lost 7 bases at V and 5 bases at J; junction bases unmatched: 7. This CDR3 reads CASKRQGRTEAFF. CDR3 in DNA: TGTGCCAGCAAGCGACAGGGACGGACTGAAGCTTTCTTT.

V is TRBV12-3 or TRBV12-4 and J is TRBJ2-3; D unresolved. V lost 2 bases and J 1 base, leaving 13 bases between the germline ends. The CDR3 is 16 amino acids. The CDR3: CASSLFLQAGTDTQYF. For the CDR3, the DNA is TGTGCCAGCAGTTTATTTCTCCAAGCTGGCACAGATACGCAGTATTTT.

The chain combines TRBV20-1 with TRBJ2-4; the D is unclear. CDR3 size: 14 residues. Trimming took 3 bases from V and 6 from J, leaving 15 bases between them. Germline lookup yields CDR1 DFQATT and CDR2 SNEGSKA (reference sequence). CDR3 DNA sequence: TGCAGTGCTAGTCAGCGCCTCAGCCTAAACATTCAGTACTTC. Translating gives CSASQRLSLNIQYF.

This CDR3 reads CASSIEQDALSPGANVLTF. As DNA, the CDR3 is TGTGCCAGTAGTATTGAACAGGATGCCCTTTCTCCTGGGGCCAACGTCCTGACTTTC. The gene calls are TRBV19 and TRBJ2-6; D might be TRBD1 (5 bases). V lost 3 bases and J lost 2, with 20 bases in between. CDR1 is LNHDA and CDR2 is SQIVND in the germline V gene (reference sequence). The CDR3 runs to 19 residues.

The rearrangement joins TRBV29-1 to TRBJ1-1; possibly TRBD1 for D (6 bases). This CDR3 comprises 16 residues. CDR1 and CDR2 from the germline V gene are SQVTM and ANQGSEA. V gave up 1 base and J gave up 1 base, with 16 bases separating them. The CDR3: CSVEGATGVRNTEAFF. The CDR3 bases are TGCAGCGTTGAAGGGGCGACAGGCGTCAGGAACACTGAAGCTTTCTTT.